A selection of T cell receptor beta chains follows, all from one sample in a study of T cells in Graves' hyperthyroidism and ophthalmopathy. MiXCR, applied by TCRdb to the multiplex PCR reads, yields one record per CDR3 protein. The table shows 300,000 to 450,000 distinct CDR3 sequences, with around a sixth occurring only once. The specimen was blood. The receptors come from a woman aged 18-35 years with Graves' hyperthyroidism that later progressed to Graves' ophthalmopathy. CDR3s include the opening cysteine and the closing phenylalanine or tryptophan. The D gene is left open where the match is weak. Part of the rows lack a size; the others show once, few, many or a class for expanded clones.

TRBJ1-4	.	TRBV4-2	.	CASSQDVGGLEEKLFF	TGTGCCAGCAGCCAAGATGTCGGGGGGCTGGAAGAAAAACTGTTTTTT
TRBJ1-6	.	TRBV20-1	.	CSAQGRNSPLHF	TGCAGTGCCCAGGGTAGGAATTCACCCCTCCACTTT
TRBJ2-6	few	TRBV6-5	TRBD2	CASSYSLAGVRRGANVLTF	TGTGCCAGCAGTTACTCCCTAGCGGGAGTTCGAAGAGGGGCCAACGTCCTGACTTTC
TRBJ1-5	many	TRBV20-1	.	CSARSDRRYSNQPQHF	TGCAGTGCTAGATCAGACCGTCGGTATAGCAATCAGCCCCAGCATTTT
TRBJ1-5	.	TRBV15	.	CATSSRDTGRGNQPQHF	TGTGCCACCAGCAGTAGGGACACGGGTAGGGGCAATCAGCCCCAGCATTTT
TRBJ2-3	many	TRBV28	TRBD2	CASSSLAVPSDTQYF	TGTGCCAGCAGTTCTCTAGCGGTCCCCTCGGATACGCAGTATTTT
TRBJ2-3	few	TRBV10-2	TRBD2	CASGLAGGQDTQYF	TGCGCCAGTGGACTAGCGGGAGGGCAAGATACGCAGTATTTT
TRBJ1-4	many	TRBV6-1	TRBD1	CASSEGGQNEKLFF	TGTGCCAGCAGTGAAGGGGGACAGAATGAAAAACTGTTTTTT
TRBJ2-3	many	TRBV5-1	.	CASSLGGSDTQYF	TGCGCCAGCAGCTTGGGCGGGTCAGATACGCAGTATTTT
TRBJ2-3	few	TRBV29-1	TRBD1	CSVDLGQGRDTQYF	TGCAGCGTTGACCTCGGACAGGGGCGAGATACGCAGTATTTT
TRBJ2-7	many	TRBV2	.	CASRSRGYEQYF	TGTGCCAGCAGGTCCCGGGGGTACGAGCAGTACTTC
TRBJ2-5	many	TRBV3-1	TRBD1	CASSHRGRETQYF	TGTGCCAGCAGCCACAGGGGGAGAGAGACCCAGTACTTC
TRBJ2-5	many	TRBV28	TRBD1	CASRTLKGARETQYF	TGTGCCAGCAGGACGTTGAAGGGGGCAAGAGAGACCCAGTACTTC